The 24 T cell receptor beta chains presented below share a single source sample, sequenced in a study of cytomegalovirus exposure and HLA in healthy donors. It was with 60 Vbeta and 13 Jbeta primers that the PCR ran. Profiled with immunoSEQ multiplex PCR; TCRdb holds only in-frame clones, not every one. The table lists about 150,000 clones, roughly four fifths of them singletons. Material for sequencing was PBMCs. Every receptor here comes from a man aged 35-49 years in good health and CMV-seronegative.

The CDR3 DNA follows: TGTGCCAGCTCACCGTTAGCGGGAGGGTTCCAAGAGACCCAGTACTTC. Its translation: CASSPLAGGFQETQYF. V usage is TRBV18 and J usage is TRBJ2-5, with 11 bases identical to TRBD2. This CDR3 has 16 residues. Trimming at V came to 3 bases and at J to 1 base, leaving 4 bases not matched to a gene. The germline gives CDR1 KGHSH, CDR2 LQKENI.

The chain combines TRBV4-1 with TRBJ1-5; D gene unclear. The germline gives CDR1 MGHRA, CDR2 YSYEKL. Trimming removed 1 base from V and 4 bases from J, with 5 bases in between. The CDR3 spans 13 residues. CDR3 sequence reads: CASSQGENQPQHF. The CDR3 nucleotides read TGCGCCAGCAGCCAAGGGGAGAATCAGCCCCAGCATTTT.

This clone was picked up a small number of times. This sequence joins TRBV2 and TRBJ1-3; unclear D gene. The V end was cut by 6 bases, the J end by 0 bases, with 12 bases between. Per the germline V gene, CDR1 is SNHLY and CDR2 is FYNNEI. This CDR3 spans 15 amino acids. The CDR3 loop reads CASRARVLSGNTIYF. As DNA, the CDR3 is TGTGCCAGCAGGGCCCGGGTCCTCTCTGGAAACACCATATATTTT.

The chain joins TRBV13 to TRBJ1-2, with TRBD1 matching over 8 bases. CDR3 length: 15 residues. Germline CDR1 and CDR2: PRHDT and FYEKMQ (reference sequence). Unmatched junction bases numbered 3, after V lost 3 bases and J lost 0 bases. CDR3 sequence (DNA): TGTGCCAGCAGCTTGGGCAGGGGGCCTAACTATGGCTACACCTTC. The encoded protein is CASSLGRGPNYGYTF.

The V gene is TRBV6-1, the J gene TRBJ2-3, with 9 bases identical to TRBD2. CDR1 is MNHNS, CDR2 SASEGT, per germline. The V gene end was trimmed by 0 bases and the J gene end by 4 bases; junction bases not matched to a gene: 8. The CDR3 is 17 amino acids. CDR3 protein: CASSEAASGGLADTQYF. The CDR3, as DNA: TGTGCCAGCAGTGAAGCGGCCAGCGGGGGGCTCGCAGATACGCAGTATTTT.

The chain couples TRBV29-1 to TRBJ2-5; perhaps TRBD1 as D (5 bases). This CDR3 is 14 amino acids long. The germline V gene has CDR1 SQVTM and CDR2 ANQGSEA. V lost 5 bases and J 4 bases, leaving 17 bases between the germline ends. The CDR3 bases are TGCAGCGTTCGCCCGGGCAGGGATTCAGAGACCCAGTACTTC. Protein product: CSVRPGRDSETQYF.

This clone showed up just a few times. The chain has TRBV4-1 and TRBJ2-5; 10 bases are a match to TRBD1. The CDR3 has 13 amino acids. V gave up 3 bases and J gave up 5 bases; unmatched junction bases: 0. From germline, CDR1 is MGHRA and CDR2 YSYEKL. DNA of the CDR3: TGCGCCAGCAGCCAGGGACAGGGGGAGACCCAGTACTTC. As protein: CASSQGQGETQYF.

V and J are TRBV10-2 and TRBJ1-1; D is possibly TRBD1 (5 bases). V shed 6 bases and J shed 1 base, with 9 bases lying between them. Germline V gene data show CDR1 as WSHSY and CDR2 as SAAADI. This CDR3 comprises 13 residues. The CDR3 DNA sequence: TGCGCCAGCAGCGTGGGGGGGAACACTGAAGCTTTCTTT. Its protein is CASSVGGNTEAFF.

This sequence joins TRBV7-9 and TRBJ2-7; TRBD1 agrees at 9 bases. In germline, CDR1 is SEHNR, CDR2 FQNEAQ (reference sequence). The CDR3 is 14 amino acids. The V segment lost 7 bases and the J segment 3 bases; nucleotides outside the gene matches: 7. CDR3 nucleotide sequence: TGTGCCAGCATCGACACGGGACAGGGCTACGAGCAGTACTTC. Translation gives CASIDTGQGYEQYF.

The V call is TRBV6-6, the J call TRBJ1-2, with D possibly TRBD1 on 5 matching bases. CDR3 length: 15 amino acids. Trimming removed 0 bases from V and 3 bases from J, with 11 bases in between. The germline gives CDR1 MNHNY, CDR2 SVGAGI (reference sequence). The CDR3 nucleotides are TGTGCCAGCAGTTACTCCTCCGCCAGGGACTATGGCTACACCTTC. It translates to CASSYSSARDYGYTF.

This chain joins TRBV6-1 and TRBJ1-4, with unresolved D. Trimming removed 2 bases at V and 4 bases at J, with 11 bases between. CDR1 is MNHNS, CDR2 SASEGT, per germline. This CDR3 has 15 amino acids. The CDR3 sequence is CASSEMTGGNEKLFF. The CDR3 nucleotides are TGTGCCAGCAGTGAAATGACGGGAGGTAATGAAAAACTGTTTTTT.

CDR3 sequence reads: CASSLTPGGTDTQYF. CDR3 sequence (DNA): TGTGCCAGCAGCCTGACCCCGGGAGGCACAGATACGCAGTATTTT. V gene TRBV6-4 combines with J gene TRBJ2-3, with D perhaps TRBD2 (6 bases). V lost 6 bases to trimming and J lost 1 base, with 14 bases between them. This CDR3 has 15 amino acids. CDR1 is MRHNA and CDR2 is SNTAGT in the germline V gene.

This rearrangement joins TRBV14 to TRBJ1-2, with 9 bases that match TRBD1. This CDR3 has 17 amino acids. The V and J ends lost 1 base and 8 bases, in that order; junction bases with no gene match: 14. CDR1 and CDR2 (germline): SGHDN, FVKESK. CDR3 loop: CASSQVQGAGSSGGYTF. The CDR3 DNA sequence: TGTGCCAGCAGCCAAGTACAGGGGGCCGGGTCATCAGGAGGCTACACCTTC.

The chain has TRBV2 and TRBJ1-2, with 9 bases that match TRBD1. The CDR3 spans 14 residues. From germline, CDR1 is SNHLY and CDR2 FYNNEI. The junction had 4 bases not matched to a gene; V was cut back by 6 bases and J by 2 bases. CDR3 protein: CASSRQGGNYGYTF. The CDR3 region has the DNA TGTGCCAGCAGCCGACAGGGGGGAAACTATGGCTACACCTTC.

The chain couples TRBV29-1 to TRBJ2-7; 9 nucleotides align to TRBD2. This CDR3 has 12 amino acids. The J segment lost 3 bases and the V segment lost 5 bases, leaving 2 bases of the junction unmatched. Per germline, CDR1 SQVTM and CDR2 ANQGSEA. The CDR3 nucleotides read TGCAGCGTTTGGCGGGAGGGCTACGAGCAGTACTTC. It codes for CSVWREGYEQYF.

This clone was found a few times. The chain is built from TRBV30 and TRBJ1-2; TRBD1 aligns across 7 bases. V was pared by 3 bases and J by 7 bases, with 14 bases of the junction left unmatched. Looked up from germline, CDR1 is GTSNPN and CDR2 is SVGIG (reference sequence). The length of the CDR3 is 15 residues. The CDR3 DNA sequence: TGTGCCTGGAGGAGGGACAGCCTCATCCCTGGTGGCTACACCTTC. This sequence encodes CAWRRDSLIPGGYTF.

This clone showed up just a few times. The V call is TRBV2, the J call TRBJ1-2; 9 nucleotides match TRBD1. V shed 7 bases, J shed 4 bases, and the junction held 10 bases outside the gene matches. This CDR3 has 15 residues. Germline V gene sequence: CDR1 SNHLY, CDR2 FYNNEI. In nucleotides, the CDR3 is TGTGCCAGCATTCGTTTAGACAGGGGGGCCTATGGCTACACCTTC. Residues: CASIRLDRGAYGYTF.

This clone is a singleton in its sample. J is TRBJ1-1 and V is TRBV6-5; TRBD1 is a possible D gene (5 bases). Trimming shortened V by 6 bases and J by 1 base, and 15 bases separated the two germline ends. The CDR3 is made up of 15 amino acids. The germline V gene has CDR1 MNHEY and CDR2 SVGAGI. In DNA form, the CDR3 reads TGTGCCAGCAGGCCTCCCCGTCAGGGGAACACTGAAGCTTTCTTT. Residues: CASRPPRQGNTEAFF.

This clone was seen a few times. The chain links TRBV30 to TRBJ2-7, with TRBD1 matching 7 bases. This CDR3 is built from 12 residues. CDR1 is GTSNPN, CDR2 SVGIG, per germline (reference sequence). The V and J ends lost 5 bases and 6 bases, in that order; junction bases with no gene match: 7. In DNA form, the CDR3 reads TGTGCCTGGGACAATACAGGGGTCGAGCAGTACTTC. This encodes CAWDNTGVEQYF.

The chain links TRBV18 to TRBJ2-7, with a weak D call TRBD2 (7 bases). Germline lookup yields CDR1 KGHSH and CDR2 LQKENI. Trimming took off 6 bases at V and 0 bases at J, with 15 bases between the two ends. The CDR3 consists of 15 residues. The CDR3 here is CASSAGAAVSYEQYF. The CDR3 bases are TGTGCCAGCTCTGCGGGGGCGGCGGTCTCCTACGAGCAGTACTTC.

The rearrangement joins TRBV9 to TRBJ2-5; the D is unclear. This CDR3 spans 15 amino acids. The V and J ends lost 0 bases and 4 bases respectively, with 13 bases between them. Per germline, CDR1 SGDLS and CDR2 YYNGEE. CDR3 protein: CASSVDSSSGETQYF. CDR3 in DNA: TGTGCCAGCAGCGTAGACTCTAGTTCCGGAGAGACCCAGTACTTC. The full variable domain, in which reference TRBV9 and TRBJ2-5 provide the parts outside the CDR3, is DSGVTQTPKHLITATGQRVTLRCSPRSGDLSVYWYQQSLDQGLQFLIQYYNGEERAKGNILERFSAQQFPDLHSELNLSSLELGDSALYFCASSVDSSSGETQYFGPGTRLLVL.

A remark on this clone: At one end the junction does not follow the germline gene, possibly because of a read error. This rearrangement joins TRBV7-3 to TRBJ2-1, with TRBD2 matching over 14 bases. The V gene's germline CDR1 is SGHTA and CDR2 FQGTGA. This CDR3 region has 13 residues. The CDR3 DNA sequence: TGTGCCAGCGGAACCGGGACTAGCGGGAGCATGCTCTTC. Amino acid sequence: CASGTGTSGSMLF.

Here the CDR3 reads CASSPGQGHNEQFF. CDR3 DNA sequence: TGTGCCAGCAGCCCTGGACAGGGTCACAATGAGCAGTTCTTC. The rearrangement joins TRBV11-2 to TRBJ2-1; TRBD1 matches 8 bases. Germline CDR1 and CDR2: SGHAT and FQNNGV. CDR3 size: 14 residues. V was pared by 5 bases and J by 5 bases, with 5 bases of the junction left unmatched.

The genes are TRBV19 and TRBJ2-5, with D perhaps matching TRBD1 (5 bases). This CDR3 has 12 amino acids. The V end was cut by 2 bases, the J end by 5 bases, with 6 bases between. In germline, CDR1 is LNHDA, CDR2 SQIVND (reference sequence). The CDR3: CASSIKGETQYF. CDR3 in DNA: TGTGCCAGTAGTATAAAGGGGGAGACCCAGTACTTC.